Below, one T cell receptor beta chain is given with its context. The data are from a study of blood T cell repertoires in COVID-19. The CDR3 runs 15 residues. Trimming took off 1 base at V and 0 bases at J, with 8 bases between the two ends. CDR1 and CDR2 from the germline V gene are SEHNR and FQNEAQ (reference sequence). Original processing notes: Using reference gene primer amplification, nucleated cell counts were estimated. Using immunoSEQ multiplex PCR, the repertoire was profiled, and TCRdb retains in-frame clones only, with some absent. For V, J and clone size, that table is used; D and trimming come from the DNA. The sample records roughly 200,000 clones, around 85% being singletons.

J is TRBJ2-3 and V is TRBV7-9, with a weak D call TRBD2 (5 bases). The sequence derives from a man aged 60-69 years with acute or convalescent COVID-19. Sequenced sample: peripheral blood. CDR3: CASSLEAASTDTQYF. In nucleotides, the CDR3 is TGTGCCAGCAGCTTAGAAGCGGCTAGCACAGATACGCAGTATTTT.